These 9 T cell receptor beta chains originate from one sample sequenced in a study of tissue T cells after allogeneic stem cell transplantation. The method was immunoSEQ multiplex PCR; TCRdb's version includes in-frame clones alone and lacks a portion of them. The table includes about 4,500 clones, 45% detected once. Time point indicated: mouse harvest day 14 after allogeneic transplant. Each mouse received 10^7 T-cell-depleted marrow cells plus 10^6 splenic CD5+ T cells by tail vein. The sequenced material came from gut tissue. These receptor sequences come from a female BALB/c mouse given C57BL/6 T cells with graft-versus-host disease after an allogeneic hematopoietic cell transplant.

As concerns this clone: Mouse germline and gene names are used. The sequenced part of the CDR3 DNA is TGTGCCAGCTCTCGCCGGGACGGGAACACCTTGTAC. As protein: CASSRRDGNTLY. The whole CDR3 protein is CASSRRDGNTLYF. V and J are TRBV12-1 and TRBJ2-4; D possibly matches TRBD1 or TRBD2 (5 bases each). The read ends 1 residue shy of where the CDR3 ends; the end is completed using the germline J gene. Deletions cut 2 bases from V and 6 bases from J, with 11 bases between. Looked up from germline, CDR1 is SGHSN and CDR2 is HYEKVE. This CDR3 region has 13 residues.

The sample holds one count of this clone. Mouse germline and gene names are used. The CDR3 extends 1 residue past the end of the read, so its final part is completed from the germline J gene. This chain connects TRBV13-3 to TRBJ2-7; possibly TRBD1 for D (5 bases). CDR1 and CDR2 (germline): NNHDY, SYVADS. The CDR3 is 11 residues long. Partial CDR3 DNA: TGTCCCACAGAAGGGGTTCATGAACAGTAC. The encoded protein is CPTEGVHEQY. The full CDR3 protein is CPTEGVHEQYF.

Worth noting for this clone: The genes and germline here are from mouse. Read sequence stops 1 residue before the CDR3 end, and the germline J gene provides the missing end. The chain carries TRBV26 and TRBJ1-4, with 9 nucleotides matching TRBD1. Germline CDR1 reads KGHPV; CDR2 reads FQNQEV (reference sequence). The CDR3 consists of 14 residues. With V trimmed by 4 bases and J by 4 bases, 1 base remained unmatched. CDR3 sequence: CASSPTGGNERLFF. Incomplete CDR3 DNA: TGTGCCAGCAGTCCGACAGGGGGCAACGAAAGATTATTT.

This clone was recorded a few times. Genes and germline come from the mouse. The CDR3 extends 1 residue past the end of the read, so its final part is completed from the germline J gene. The chain combines TRBV26 with TRBJ2-3; 8 nucleotides align to TRBD1. In germline, CDR1 is KGHPV, CDR2 FQNQEV (reference sequence). The V segment lost 4 bases and the J segment 3 bases; nucleotides outside the gene matches: 3. The CDR3 covers 14 residues. The CDR3 is CASSRTGKAETLYF. CDR3 bases read: TGTGCCAGCAGTCGGACAGGGAAGGCAGAAACGCTGTAT.

This clone was counted a few times. Each gene name is a mouse one. The CDR3 goes on 1 residue after the read ends, and that part is filled in from the germline J gene. This specimen includes other DNA sequences encoding the same CDR3. The chain recombines TRBV26 with TRBJ1-3, with D possibly being TRBD1 (5 bases). The CDR3 consists of 14 residues. V was shortened by 2 bases and J by 2 bases, with 7 bases between the two germline ends. Germline V gives CDR1 KGHPV, CDR2 FQNQEV (reference sequence). The DNA read from the CDR3 is TGTGCCAGCAGTCTGCAAGGGGCTGGAAATACGCTCTAT. Translated: CASSLQGAGNTLY. In full, the CDR3 reads CASSLQGAGNTLYF. The whole variable domain, filled in from reference TRBV26 and TRBJ1-3, reads NSKVIQTPRYLVKGQGQKAKMRCIPEKGHPVVFWYQQNKNNEFKFLINFQNQEVLQQIDMTEKRFSAECPSNSPCSLEIQSSEAGDSALYLCASSLQGAGNTLYFGEGSRLIVV.

Details on this clone: Gene names denote mouse genes. The read ends 1 residue early relative to the CDR3; the germline J gene fills the gap. This chain uses TRBV15 with TRBJ2-4, with 10 bases fitting TRBD2. Germline CDR1 is SGHND and CDR2 is FRSKSL. Germline trimming cut 0 bases from V and 0 bases from J; bases unmatched to any gene: 3. The CDR3 runs to 17 residues. CDR3 DNA, as far as it was read: TGTGCCAGCAGTTTAGCGGGGACTGGGGCTAGTCAAAACACCTTGTAC. Translated, it gives CASSLAGTGASQNTLY. The entire CDR3 protein is CASSLAGTGASQNTLYF.

This clone was seen only a few times. Gene names and germline match the mouse. The read is 1 residue too short to cover the CDR3 end, so that end is filled in from the germline J gene. The chain joins TRBV12-2 to TRBJ2-2; D unresolved. Germline V CDR1 and CDR2: SGHLS, HYDKME. This CDR3 is built from 14 residues. The V gene lost 0 bases and the J gene lost 2 bases, with 6 bases spanning the gap. The CDR3 reads CASSLEGNTGQLYF. The DNA read from the CDR3 is TGTGCCAGCTCTCTCGAAGGGAACACCGGGCAGCTCTAC.

This clone turned up a few times. Genes and germline come from the mouse. The CDR3 end falls 1 residue outside the read, so it is completed with the germline J gene. The rearrangement links TRBV1 to TRBJ2-3, with 12 bases matching TRBD2. V lost 4 bases, J lost 3 bases, and 2 bases stayed unmatched. This CDR3 comprises 15 residues. Germline loops: CDR1 NSQYPW, CDR2 LRSPGD (reference sequence). CDR3 bases read: TGCACCTGCAGTGGACTGGGGGGGCGGGCAGAAACGCTGTAT. It specifies CTCSGLGGRAETLY. The whole CDR3 sequence reads CTCSGLGGRAETLYF.

Points on this clone: Gene names and germline match the mouse. Read coverage stops 1 residue before the CDR3 terminus; the germline J gene supplies the remainder. The chain couples TRBV12-1 to TRBJ2-4; the D call may be TRBD1 or TRBD2 (6 bases each). Trimming removed 0 bases at V and 7 bases at J, with 10 bases between. The CDR3 is made up of 13 amino acids. CDR1 and CDR2 (germline): SGHSN, HYEKVE. CDR3 amino acids: CASSLRGLDTLYF. The CDR3 bases that were read are TGTGCCAGCTCTCTCCGGGGGCTGGACACCTTGTAC.